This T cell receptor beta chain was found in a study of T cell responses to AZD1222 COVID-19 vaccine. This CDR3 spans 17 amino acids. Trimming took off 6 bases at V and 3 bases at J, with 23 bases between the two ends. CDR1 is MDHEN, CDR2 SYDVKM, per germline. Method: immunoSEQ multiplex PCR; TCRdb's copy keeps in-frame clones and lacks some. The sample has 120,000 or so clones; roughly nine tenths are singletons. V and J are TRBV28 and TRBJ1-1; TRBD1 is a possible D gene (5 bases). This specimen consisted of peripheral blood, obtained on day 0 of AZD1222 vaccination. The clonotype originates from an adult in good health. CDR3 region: CASSLWPSGGGDTEAFF. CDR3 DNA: TGTGCCAGCAGCCTTTGGCCTTCGGGGGGAGGGGACACTGAAGCTTTCTTT.